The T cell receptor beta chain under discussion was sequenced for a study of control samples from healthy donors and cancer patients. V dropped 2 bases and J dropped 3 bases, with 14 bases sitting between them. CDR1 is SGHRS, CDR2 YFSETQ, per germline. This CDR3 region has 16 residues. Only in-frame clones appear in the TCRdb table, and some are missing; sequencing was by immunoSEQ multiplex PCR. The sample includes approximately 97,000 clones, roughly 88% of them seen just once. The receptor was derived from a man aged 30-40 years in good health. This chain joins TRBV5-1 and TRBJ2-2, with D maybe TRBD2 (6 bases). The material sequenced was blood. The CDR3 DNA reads TGCGCCAGCAGCTTAGTTTCTAGCGTGTACACCGGGGAGCTGTTTTTT. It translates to CASSLVSSVYTGELFF.